This passage covers 10 T cell receptor beta chains from one sample sequenced in a study of Ad26.COV2.S vaccination and SARS-CoV-2 variants. Generated by immunoSEQ multiplex PCR, the TCRdb table keeps only in-frame clones and is missing some. This table holds about 350,000 clones, 88% found once. Treatment indicated: some 20 received Ad26.COV2.S at low or high dose, single or two shots; about five received placebo; per-sample allocation not given. Day 63 after the first vaccine or placebo injection was the time point for sampling. The sequences come from peripheral blood, collected in a trial of Ad26.COV2.S vaccine versus placebo. These receptors originate from a person between 18 and 59 years old who received the Ad26.COV2.S COVID-19 vaccine or a placebo.

V usage is TRBV4-3 and J usage is TRBJ2-7; the D call may be TRBD1 or TRBD2 (6 bases each). The CDR3 is made up of 16 amino acids. Germline V lookup: CDR1 LGHNA, CDR2 YSLEER. The V gene lost 4 bases and the J gene lost 2 bases, with 18 bases spanning the gap. DNA for the CDR3: TGCGCCAGCAGCCCAGACCCGACAGGCGGGACCTACGAGCAGTACTTC. It specifies CASSPDPTGGTYEQYF.

This chain connects TRBV5-6 to TRBJ1-4; D remains ambiguous. The CDR3 contains 14 residues. The V end lost 4 bases, the J end lost 7 bases, and 14 bases lay between the germline ends. Germline CDR1 reads SGHDT; CDR2 reads YYEEEE. The chain's CDR3 is CASSPEPVGEKLFF. In nucleotides, the CDR3 is TGTGCCAGCAGCCCAGAACCGGTGGGTGAAAAACTGTTTTTT.

V gene TRBV3-1 (or the pseudogene TRBV3-2) combines with J gene TRBJ1-4; unclear D gene. V was clipped by 0 bases and J by 7 bases, with 15 bases between them. The germline V gene encodes CDR1 LGHDT and CDR2 YNNKEL (reference sequence). The CDR3 covers 16 residues. The CDR3 DNA reads as TGTGCCAGCAGCCAAGATTGGACGGCTGCGGGTGAAAAACTGTTTTTT. Its protein product is CASSQDWTAAGEKLFF.

The chain uses TRBV27 and TRBJ2-7, with D perhaps matching TRBD2 (5 bases). With 4 bases removed from V and 3 bases from J, the gap between germline ends came to 10 bases. The CDR3 consists of 13 residues. Germline values: CDR1 MNHEY, CDR2 SMNVEV (reference sequence). CDR3 protein: CASSSSSRYEQYF. The CDR3 DNA reads TGTGCCAGCAGTTCCTCTAGCCGCTACGAGCAGTACTTC.

The gene calls are TRBV18 and TRBJ2-3, with D perhaps given as TRBD1 or TRBD2 (5 bases each). This CDR3 contains 15 residues. Germline V gene lookup returns CDR1 KGHSH and CDR2 LQKENI. Deletions cut 6 bases from V and 6 bases from J, with 19 bases between. The CDR3 DNA follows: TGTGCCAGCTCGGGGGACCCAGCAAGTTTGGATACGCAGTATTTT. Its translation is CASSGDPASLDTQYF.

The gene calls are TRBV9 and TRBJ2-7; TRBD1 agrees at 8 bases. Germline trimming cut 4 bases from V and 2 bases from J; bases unmatched to any gene: 5. CDR1 and CDR2 (germline): SGDLS, YYNGEE. The CDR3 length is 14 residues. For the CDR3, the DNA is TGTGCCAGCAGCAAACAGGGGGGAACCTACGAGCAGTACTTC. Encoded protein: CASSKQGGTYEQYF.

The genes are TRBV7-2 and TRBJ1-1; D is possibly TRBD1 (6 bases). This CDR3 is built from 13 residues. V lost 1 base and J lost 9, with 12 bases in between. Germline V gives CDR1 SGHTA, CDR2 FQGNSA. CDR3 sequence (DNA): TGTGCCAGCAGCTTAGGTTTGGGGGCCAAAGCTTTCTTT. It specifies CASSLGLGAKAFF.

The rearrangement links TRBV5-1 to TRBJ2-7; perhaps TRBD1 as D (5 bases). V shed 4 bases and J shed 3 bases, with 11 bases lying between them. Germline CDR1 reads SGHRS; CDR2 reads YFSETQ. The CDR3 runs 13 residues. The CDR3 reads CASSQDSSYEQYF. CDR3 nucleotides: TGCGCCAGCAGCCAAGACAGCAGCTACGAGCAGTACTTC.

The rearrangement uses TRBV19 and TRBJ1-2; 8 bases match TRBD1. The CDR3 is 16 residues long. The V gene end was trimmed by 4 bases and the J gene end by 8 bases; junction bases not matched to a gene: 15. Germline values: CDR1 LNHDA, CDR2 SQIVND (reference sequence). The CDR3: CASSKAGTGRTDGYTF. The CDR3 DNA sequence: TGTGCCAGTAGTAAGGCCGGGACAGGTCGTACGGACGGCTACACCTTC. The full variable domain, completed using reference TRBV19 and TRBJ1-2, is DGGITQSPKYLFRKEGQNVTLSCEQNLNHDAMYWYRQDPGQGLRLIYYSQIVNDFQKGDIAEGYSVSREKKESFPLTVTSAQKNPTAFYLCASSKAGTGRTDGYTFGSGTRLTVV.

This clone showed up just once. The chain has TRBV27 and TRBJ2-1, with 9 bases fitting TRBD2. In germline, CDR1 is MNHEY, CDR2 SMNVEV (reference sequence). The CDR3 is made up of 15 amino acids. V lost 5 bases and J lost 6; bases outside the gene matches: 8. The CDR3 spells CASSAGTSRRNEQFF. For the CDR3, the DNA is TGTGCCAGCAGTGCAGGGACTAGCAGACGCAATGAGCAGTTCTTC.